A single sample is the source of the 31 T cell receptor beta chains below, sequenced in a study of Ad26.COV2.S vaccination and SARS-CoV-2 variants. Specified treatment: around 19 received Ad26.COV2.S at low or high dose, single or two shots; about five received placebo; per-sample allocation not given. The samples date from day 63 after the first vaccine or placebo injection. Method: immunoSEQ multiplex PCR; TCRdb's copy keeps in-frame clones and lacks some. Of a few hundred thousand clones in the sample, 88% were seen once. Sequences were derived from peripheral blood, sampled in a trial of Ad26.COV2.S vaccine versus placebo. Source of these receptors: a person between 18 and 65 years old who received the Ad26.COV2.S COVID-19 vaccine or a placebo.

J is TRBJ1-1 and V is TRBV6-2 or TRBV6-3; TRBD1 might be the D (6 bases). The CDR3 has 14 amino acids. V was cut by 4 bases and J by 0 bases, with 9 bases left in between. Germline lookup yields CDR1 MNHEY and CDR2 SVGEGT. This CDR3 reads CASSSQGMNTEAFF. In nucleotides, the CDR3 is TGTGCCAGCAGTTCCCAGGGGATGAACACTGAAGCTTTCTTT.

Here the CDR3 DNA reads TGTGCCTGGAGTGTACGGAGCAATCAGCCCCAGCATTTT. It specifies CAWSVRSNQPQHF. This chain connects TRBV30 to TRBJ1-5; D gene unclear. The V gene's germline CDR1 is GTSNPN and CDR2 SVGIG (reference sequence). This CDR3 region has 13 residues. The V and J ends lost 0 bases and 1 base respectively, with 4 bases between them.

The chain combines TRBV27 with TRBJ1-1; D gene uncertain. The CDR3 loop spans 11 amino acids. Germline CDR1 is MNHEY and CDR2 is SMNVEV (reference sequence). The V and J ends lost 6 bases and 6 bases respectively, with 8 bases between them. The CDR3 nucleotides are TGTGCCAGCAGCCACCCCCCTGAAGCTTTCTTT. This codes for CASSHPPEAFF.

V gene TRBV5-4 combines with J gene TRBJ1-1; possible D gene TRBD1, 5 bases. The CDR3 totals 12 residues. Looked up from germline, CDR1 is SGHNT and CDR2 is YYREEE (reference sequence). V was cut by 9 bases and J by 3 bases, with 12 bases left in between. DNA of the CDR3: TGTGCCACTCCTGACAGAGACACTGAAGCTTTCTTT. Translating gives CATPDRDTEAFF.

The CDR3 bases are TGTGCCAGCAGTGGCGGGCCCTGGGATGAGCAGTTCTTC. It yields the protein CASSGGPWDEQFF. This chain joins TRBV2 and TRBJ2-1, with TRBD2 as a possible D gene (5 bases). Germline lookup yields CDR1 SNHLY and CDR2 FYNNEI. The CDR3 loop spans 13 amino acids. V lost 4 bases and J lost 8, with 12 bases in between.

The chain combines TRBV4-3 with TRBJ2-6, with D perhaps TRBD1 (6 bases). V shed 3 bases and J shed 1 base, with 16 bases lying between them. CDR3 size: 18 residues. Germline assignment: CDR1 LGHNA and CDR2 YSLEER. For the CDR3, the DNA is TGCGCCAGCAGCCACAGACTGGACAGTGTGTCTGGGGCCAACGTCCTGACTTTC. Encoded protein: CASSHRLDSVSGANVLTF.

The chain joins TRBV2 to TRBJ1-2, with a weak D call TRBD1 (5 bases). V was trimmed by 3 bases and J by 5 bases, leaving 10 bases between them. CDR3 length: 13 residues. Germline values: CDR1 SNHLY, CDR2 FYNNEI. CDR3 sequence (DNA): TGTGCCAGCAGTGAGGCCCAGGGATATGGCTACACCTTC. Its protein is CASSEAQGYGYTF.

This clone was found once. The CDR3, as DNA: TGCGCCCTCCAGGGTACTAGCGGGGGGGGTAGCTCCTACGAGCAGTACTTC. This translates into CALQGTSGGGSSYEQYF. The chain has TRBV10-1 and TRBJ2-7; the match to TRBD2 covers 13 bases. After removal of 11 bases from V and 0 bases from J, the junction contained 13 bases not matched to a gene. The CDR3 is 17 residues long. The V gene's germline CDR1 is WNHNN and CDR2 SYGVQD (reference sequence).

This chain joins TRBV7-9 and TRBJ2-4, with 7 bases identical to TRBD1. The V and J ends lost 5 bases and 4 bases, in that order; junction bases with no gene match: 11. The CDR3 length is 16 residues. Germline CDR1 reads SEHNR; CDR2 reads FQNEAQ (reference sequence). The DNA for the CDR3 is TGTGCCAGCAGCGCCAACCTACAGGGGACAAAAAACATTCAGTACTTC. Its protein product is CASSANLQGTKNIQYF.

The chain is built from TRBV21-1 and TRBJ1-5; the table assigns TRBD1, which was not confirmed against the DNA. TRBV21-1 is listed as a pseudogene. The CDR3 is made up of 12 amino acids. The CDR3, as DNA: TGTGCCAGCAGCAAACAACACCAGCCCCAGCATTTT. Protein sequence: CASSKQHQPQHF.

In its sample, this clone was seen once. CDR3 sequence reads: CASSSGPIETQYF. CDR3 in DNA: TGTGCCAGCAGCTCCGGACCGATAGAGACCCAGTACTTC. The J gene is TRBJ2-5, the V gene TRBV7-9; D is unresolved. This CDR3 comprises 13 residues. V dropped 4 bases and J dropped 4 bases, with 10 bases sitting between them. Germline CDR1 SEHNR, CDR2 FQNEAQ (reference sequence).

This clone appeared a single time. The rearrangement links TRBV28 to TRBJ1-1; the D gene is possibly TRBD1 (5 bases). Per germline, CDR1 MDHEN and CDR2 SYDVKM. V lost 5 bases and J lost 1, with 14 bases in between. This CDR3 comprises 15 residues. CDR3 nucleotide sequence: TGTGCCAGCAGTCCGCGACCTAGGGGGAACACTGAAGCTTTCTTT. Amino acid sequence: CASSPRPRGNTEAFF.

The genes are TRBV11-1 and TRBJ2-1; no clear D gene. The CDR3 runs to 13 residues. The ends were cut back, 0 bases at V and 14 bases at J, with 14 bases in the middle. The germline V gene has CDR1 SGHAT and CDR2 FQDESV (reference sequence). The CDR3 DNA reads TGTGCCAGCAGCTTAGCGCCGGCCATAACGAAGTTCTTC. Amino acid sequence: CASSLAPAITKFF.

The J gene is TRBJ2-3, the V gene TRBV7-2; D not resolved. CDR1 and CDR2 (germline): SGHTA, FQGNSA. The CDR3 spans 14 residues. V dropped 2 bases and J dropped 6 bases, with 12 bases sitting between them. The CDR3 region is CASSLLTLPDTQYF. The CDR3 nucleotides read TGTGCCAGCAGCTTATTAACTCTCCCGGATACGCAGTATTTT.

The chain combines TRBV27 with TRBJ2-1; no clear D. V was clipped by 0 bases and J by 1 base, with 10 bases between them. Germline CDR1 and CDR2: MNHEY and SMNVEV (reference sequence). This CDR3 is 16 amino acids long. CDR3 in amino acids: CASSLSVAYSYNEQFF. CDR3 nucleotide sequence: TGTGCCAGCAGTTTATCTGTGGCATATTCCTACAATGAGCAGTTCTTC.

The chain is built from TRBV5-1 and TRBJ1-1; weak D call: TRBD1 (5 bases). Germline values: CDR1 SGHRS, CDR2 YFSETQ. The CDR3 length is 15 residues. V lost 0 bases, J lost 2 bases, and 11 bases lay in between. The CDR3 bases are TGCGCCAGCAGCTTGGTGGGACTGGGTAACACTGAAGCTTTCTTT. It translates to CASSLVGLGNTEAFF.

This clone has only one observation. V and J are TRBV4-3 and TRBJ2-2; a possible D gene is TRBD1 (5 bases). V dropped 3 bases and J dropped 1 base, with 6 bases sitting between them. The CDR3 loop spans 14 amino acids. CDR1 is LGHNA and CDR2 is YSLEER in the germline V gene. The CDR3 sequence: CASSHGQNTGELFF. CDR3 in DNA: TGCGCCAGCAGCCATGGACAGAACACCGGGGAGCTGTTTTTT.

The V call is TRBV11-3, the J call TRBJ1-2; D gene ambiguous. V was trimmed by 5 bases and J by 6 bases, leaving 13 bases between them. The CDR3 loop spans 13 amino acids. Germline V CDR1 and CDR2: SGHNT, YENEEA. This CDR3 is CASSDDMLNGYTF. For the CDR3, the DNA is TGTGCCAGCAGCGACGACATGCTTAATGGCTACACCTTC.

As regards this clone: This sample also contains other DNA sequences that code for the same CDR3. The rearrangement uses TRBV10-3 and TRBJ1-2; 7 positions match TRBD1. With V trimmed by 0 bases and J by 5 bases, 3 bases remained unmatched. The CDR3 loop spans 14 amino acids. CDR1 is ENHRY, CDR2 SYGVKD, per germline. CDR3 sequence: CAISESRTGYGYTF. DNA of the CDR3: TGTGCCATCAGTGAGTCTAGGACAGGATATGGCTACACCTTC.

J is TRBJ1-5 and V is TRBV2; perhaps TRBD1 as D (5 bases). The CDR3 totals 14 residues. The V and J ends lost 6 bases and 5 bases respectively, with 14 bases between them. Germline values: CDR1 SNHLY, CDR2 FYNNEI. The CDR3 sequence is CASRPGTGDQPQHF. For the CDR3, the DNA is TGTGCCAGCAGGCCCGGGACGGGGGATCAGCCCCAGCATTTT.

The chain carries TRBV18 and TRBJ1-4, with 8 bases that match TRBD1. Germline V CDR1 and CDR2: KGHSH, LQKENI. The CDR3 covers 17 residues. J gave up 2 bases and V 3 bases, and 8 bases lay outside the gene matches. CDR3 sequence: CASSPRTGRVTNEKLFF. The CDR3 DNA is TGTGCCAGCTCACCTCGGACAGGGAGAGTCACTAATGAAAAACTGTTTTTT.

This chain connects TRBV7-9 to TRBJ1-2; a weak D match, TRBD1 (6 bases). From germline, CDR1 is SEHNR and CDR2 FQNEAQ (reference sequence). Trimming took off 0 bases at V and 6 bases at J, with 11 bases between the two ends. The CDR3 runs 14 residues. CDR3 sequence (DNA): TGTGCCAGCAGCTTAGCGCGGGCAGGGGATGGCTACACCTTC. Translated, it gives CASSLARAGDGYTF.

Written as DNA, the CDR3 is TGCGCCAGCAGCTTTGGAGACGGCCTTCGAATGAACACTGAAGCTTTCTTT. It codes for CASSFGDGLRMNTEAFF. The V call is TRBV5-1, the J call TRBJ1-1, with D unclear. Germline CDR1 SGHRS, CDR2 YFSETQ. V lost 2 bases to trimming and J lost 0 bases, with 17 bases between them. The CDR3 runs to 17 residues.

The chain links TRBV5-1 to TRBJ2-7; 9 nucleotides agree with TRBD1. Trimming removed 2 bases from V and 4 bases from J; junction bases left unmatched: 7. The CDR3 consists of 15 residues. Germline V gives CDR1 SGHRS, CDR2 YFSETQ. The CDR3 is CASSFWTGVLYEQYF. In nucleotides, the CDR3 is TGCGCCAGCAGCTTTTGGACAGGGGTGTTATACGAGCAGTACTTC.

The chain recombines TRBV19 with TRBJ2-7; 11 bases are a match to TRBD1. The CDR3 consists of 15 residues. CDR1 is LNHDA, CDR2 SQIVND, per germline (reference sequence). The J segment lost 4 bases and the V segment lost 3 bases, leaving 5 bases of the junction unmatched. As DNA, the CDR3 is TGTGCCAGTAGTATTCATCGGGACAGGGGGTACGAGCAGTACTTC. Translating it yields CASSIHRDRGYEQYF. The full variable domain, completed using reference TRBV19 and TRBJ2-7, is DGGITQSPKYLFRKEGQNVTLSCEQNLNHDAMYWYRQDPGQGLRLIYYSQIVNDFQKGDIAEGYSVSREKKESFPLTVTSAQKNPTAFYLCASSIHRDRGYEQYFGPGTRLTVT.

This CDR3 reads CSASRVGQVSYEQYF. The CDR3 coding sequence is TGCAGTGCTAGTCGCGTCGGTCAGGTTAGTTACGAGCAGTACTTC. The genes are TRBV20-1 and TRBJ2-7; unclear D gene. Per the germline V gene, CDR1 is DFQATT and CDR2 is SNEGSKA (reference sequence). The CDR3 covers 15 residues. Trimming left V 3 bases short and J 4 bases short, with 19 bases between.

In this sample, this clone turned up once. This chain connects TRBV30 to TRBJ2-3, with TRBD1 matching over 11 bases. Trimming cost V 4 bases and J 5 bases; bases outside gene matches: 11. The CDR3 is 16 amino acids. Germline V gene sequence: CDR1 GTSNPN, CDR2 SVGIG (reference sequence). The CDR3 DNA follows: TGTGCCTGGACACGAAGGACAGGGGGCCGGATAGATACGCAGTATTTT. It encodes CAWTRRTGGRIDTQYF.

The V and J genes are TRBV13 and TRBJ2-7; 11 bases are a match to TRBD2. The V segment lost 4 bases and the J segment 5 bases; nucleotides outside the gene matches: 7. The CDR3 spans 15 residues. Germline V gives CDR1 PRHDT, CDR2 FYEKMQ (reference sequence). The CDR3 spells CASSSLAGGPNEQYF. The CDR3, as DNA: TGTGCCAGCAGCTCTTTAGCGGGGGGGCCCAACGAGCAGTACTTC.

The chain recombines TRBV3-1 (or the pseudogene TRBV3-2) with TRBJ2-5, with D uncertain. Looked up from germline, CDR1 is LGHDT and CDR2 is YNNKEL (reference sequence). CDR3 length: 14 amino acids. V lost 1 base and J 5 bases, leaving 11 bases between the germline ends. The CDR3 sequence is CASSQASSWETQYF. The DNA for the CDR3 is TGTGCCAGCAGCCAAGCATCTTCCTGGGAGACCCAGTACTTC.

This clone has only a few counts. The chain recombines TRBV2 with TRBJ2-7; tentative D call: TRBD1 (6 bases). Germline lookup yields CDR1 SNHLY and CDR2 FYNNEI. The ends were cut back, 5 bases at V and 5 bases at J, with 13 bases in the middle. The CDR3 has 13 residues. CDR3 region: CASSLDRFDEQYF. For the CDR3, the DNA is TGTGCCAGCAGTCTAGACAGGTTTGACGAGCAGTACTTC.

This clone turned up a few times. The chain combines TRBV9 with TRBJ2-2; 7 bases match TRBD2. CDR3 length: 14 residues. Germline CDR1 and CDR2: SGDLS and YYNGEE. After removal of 2 bases from V and 6 bases from J, the junction contained 4 bases not matched to a gene. The CDR3 nucleotides read TGTGCCAGCAGCGTCGAAAGCGGGGCCGGGGAGCTGTTTTTT. Translating it yields CASSVESGAGELFF.